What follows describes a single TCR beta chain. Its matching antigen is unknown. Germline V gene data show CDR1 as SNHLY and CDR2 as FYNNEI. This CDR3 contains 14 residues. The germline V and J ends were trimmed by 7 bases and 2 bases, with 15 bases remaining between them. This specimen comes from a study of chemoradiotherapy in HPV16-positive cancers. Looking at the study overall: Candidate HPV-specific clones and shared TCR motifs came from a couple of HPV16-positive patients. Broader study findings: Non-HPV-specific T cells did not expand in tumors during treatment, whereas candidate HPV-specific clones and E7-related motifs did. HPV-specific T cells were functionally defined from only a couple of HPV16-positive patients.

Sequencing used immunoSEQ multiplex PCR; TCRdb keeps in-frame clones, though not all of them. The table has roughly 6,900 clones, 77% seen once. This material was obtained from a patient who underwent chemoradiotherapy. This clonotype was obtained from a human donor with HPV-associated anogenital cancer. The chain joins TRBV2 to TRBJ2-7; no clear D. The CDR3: CASTSSPETYEQYF. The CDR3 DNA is TGTGCCAGCACCAGCAGTCCCGAGACCTACGAGCAGTACTTC.